A selection of T cell receptor beta chains follows, all from one sample in a study of shared clonotypes between healthy human individuals. Produced via immunoSEQ multiplex PCR; TCRdb's table is partial and in-frame only. The sample yields 1,500,000 or so clones, roughly 96% seen once. The source material was naive CD4+ T cells sorted from blood. These receptor sequences come from a man aged 30 to 39 in good health. CDR3s include the opening cysteine and the closing phenylalanine or tryptophan. D genes are given only for firm matches. Part of the rows lack a size; the others show once, few, many or a class for expanded clones.

d_call,clone_size,j_call,v_call,cdr3_nt,cdr3_aa
TRBD2,.,TRBJ2-1,TRBV2,TGTGCCAGCGGGGAGCGGGAACGCCAAAATGAGCAGTTCTTC,CASGERERQNEQFF
.,.,TRBJ1-5,TRBV6-1,TGTGCCAGCAGTGCAGGGGATAGTCAGCCCCAGCATTTT,CASSAGDSQPQHF
.,.,TRBJ2-7,TRBV5-4,TGTGCCAGCAGCTCAACAGGGACCCTCCACGAGCAGTACTTC,CASSSTGTLHEQYF
.,.,TRBJ2-1,TRBV2,TGTGCCAGCAGTCGGTCCGATGAGCAGTTCTTC,CASSRSDEQFF
TRBD2,.,TRBJ2-3,TRBV11-3,TGTGCCAGCAGCGACACAGCGGGAGGGGGGACAGATACGCAGTATTTT,CASSDTAGGGTDTQYF
.,.,TRBJ2-7,TRBV6-1,TGTGCCAGCAGTGAAGCAGGAGGGGGCGCCCGTGGTGAGCAGTACTTC,CASSEAGGGARGEQYF
TRBD2,once,TRBJ2-3,TRBV5-4,TGTGCCAGCAGCTTAGCGGGAGGGTCCCCCACAGATACGCAGTATTTT,CASSLAGGSPTDTQYF
.,.,TRBJ2-7,TRBV5-8,TGTGCCAGCAGCTTGGTTCCGGGGGCCTACGAGCAGTACTTC,CASSLVPGAYEQYF
.,.,TRBJ1-1,TRBV2,TGTGCCAGCACTGCACAGACCCGGAGCACTGAAGCTTTCTTT,CASTAQTRSTEAFF
.,.,TRBJ2-1,TRBV6-6,TGTGCCAGCAGTTATCTACAGGGATTCTACAATGAGCAGTTCTTC,CASSYLQGFYNEQFF
TRBD2,once,TRBJ2-1,TRBV5-4,TGTGCCAGCAGCCCCCCGGGACTAGCGGGCCACAATGAGCAGTTCTTC,CASSPPGLAGHNEQFF
.,.,TRBJ2-1,TRBV7-9,TGTGCCAGCGTACGGGAGTCCACTTACAATGAGCAGTTCTTC,CASVRESTYNEQFF
.,.,TRBJ2-7,TRBV12-1,TGTGCCAGCACCCCCCCCCGCAGGGCTAGCGGGAGTGGGCAGTACTTC,CASTPPRRASGSGQYF
TRBD2,.,TRBJ2-1,TRBV2,TGTGCCAGCAGGACCACTAGCGGACACTACAATGAGCAGTTCTTC,CASRTTSGHYNEQFF
TRBD1,.,TRBJ2-2,TRBV7-2,TGTGCCAGCAGCTACCGGGACAGGGTGTTTGTCGGGGAGCTGTTTTTT,CASSYRDRVFVGELFF
.,few,TRBJ2-5,TRBV29-1,TGCAGCGTTGGGGAGACCCAGTACTTC,CSVGETQYF
.,.,TRBJ2-3,TRBV9,TGTGCCAGCAGCGTAGCGTATTGGGCAGATACGCAGTATTTT,CASSVAYWADTQYF
.,.,TRBJ2-3,TRBV27,TGTGCCAGCAGTTTAGGTCTTTCTAGAGATACGCAGTATTTT,CASSLGLSRDTQYF
.,.,TRBJ2-2,TRBV6-5,TGTGCCAGCAGTTTGTTTTTGGGGCAAGATGGCGGGGAGCTGTTTTTT,CASSLFLGQDGGELFF
TRBD1,.,TRBJ2-3,TRBV18,TGTGCCAGCTCACGGACAGGGGAGAGGGCAGATACGCAGTATTTT,CASSRTGERADTQYF
.,.,TRBJ1-1,TRBV4-3,TGCGCCAGCAGCCAAGAAGCAGTCATGAACACTGAAGCTTTCTTT,CASSQEAVMNTEAFF
TRBD2,.,TRBJ2-2,TRBV9,TGTGCCAGCAGCGTAGCTCGCGTATGGCGGGAGGGCCACACCGGGGAGCTGTTTTTT,CASSVARVWREGHTGELFF
.,once,TRBJ2-5,TRBV28,TGTGCCAGCAGACCCTTACGACGAGAGACCCAGTACTTC,CASRPLRRETQYF
.,.,TRBJ1-1,TRBV7-2,TGTGCCAGCAGCTTAGGTGGTTCCTATGAAGCTTTCTTT,CASSLGGSYEAFF
.,.,TRBJ2-1,TRBV19,TGTGCCAGTAGTACTGGAGGAGGCAACAATGAGCAGTTCTTC,CASSTGGGNNEQFF
.,.,TRBJ2-3,TRBV11-3,TGTGCCAGCAGCTTATTCCGGTGGGATACGCAGTATTTT,CASSLFRWDTQYF
.,.,TRBJ2-7,TRBV9,TGTGCCAGCAGCGTAGGTCTATCTGAGAACTACGAGCAGTACTTC,CASSVGLSENYEQYF
.,.,TRBJ1-2,TRBV29-1,TGCAGCGTACTCGACAGCCAGAGATGGGGCTACACCTTC,CSVLDSQRWGYTF
.,.,TRBJ2-7,TRBV28,TGTGCCAGCAAGGAGTCTGCTCTGGGCGAGCAGTACTTC,CASKESALGEQYF
.,.,TRBJ2-7,TRBV6-1,TGTGCCAGCAGGGGAGGGGGGGACTACGAGCAGTACTTC,CASRGGGDYEQYF
.,.,TRBJ1-2,TRBV11-2,TGTGCCAGCAGCTTAGCGGGCCGATACAACTATGGCTACACCTTC,CASSLAGRYNYGYTF
.,.,TRBJ2-7,TRBV9,TGTGCCAGCAGCGTAGGCCCAGGGCAGCTTTCCTACGAGCAGTACTTC,CASSVGPGQLSYEQYF